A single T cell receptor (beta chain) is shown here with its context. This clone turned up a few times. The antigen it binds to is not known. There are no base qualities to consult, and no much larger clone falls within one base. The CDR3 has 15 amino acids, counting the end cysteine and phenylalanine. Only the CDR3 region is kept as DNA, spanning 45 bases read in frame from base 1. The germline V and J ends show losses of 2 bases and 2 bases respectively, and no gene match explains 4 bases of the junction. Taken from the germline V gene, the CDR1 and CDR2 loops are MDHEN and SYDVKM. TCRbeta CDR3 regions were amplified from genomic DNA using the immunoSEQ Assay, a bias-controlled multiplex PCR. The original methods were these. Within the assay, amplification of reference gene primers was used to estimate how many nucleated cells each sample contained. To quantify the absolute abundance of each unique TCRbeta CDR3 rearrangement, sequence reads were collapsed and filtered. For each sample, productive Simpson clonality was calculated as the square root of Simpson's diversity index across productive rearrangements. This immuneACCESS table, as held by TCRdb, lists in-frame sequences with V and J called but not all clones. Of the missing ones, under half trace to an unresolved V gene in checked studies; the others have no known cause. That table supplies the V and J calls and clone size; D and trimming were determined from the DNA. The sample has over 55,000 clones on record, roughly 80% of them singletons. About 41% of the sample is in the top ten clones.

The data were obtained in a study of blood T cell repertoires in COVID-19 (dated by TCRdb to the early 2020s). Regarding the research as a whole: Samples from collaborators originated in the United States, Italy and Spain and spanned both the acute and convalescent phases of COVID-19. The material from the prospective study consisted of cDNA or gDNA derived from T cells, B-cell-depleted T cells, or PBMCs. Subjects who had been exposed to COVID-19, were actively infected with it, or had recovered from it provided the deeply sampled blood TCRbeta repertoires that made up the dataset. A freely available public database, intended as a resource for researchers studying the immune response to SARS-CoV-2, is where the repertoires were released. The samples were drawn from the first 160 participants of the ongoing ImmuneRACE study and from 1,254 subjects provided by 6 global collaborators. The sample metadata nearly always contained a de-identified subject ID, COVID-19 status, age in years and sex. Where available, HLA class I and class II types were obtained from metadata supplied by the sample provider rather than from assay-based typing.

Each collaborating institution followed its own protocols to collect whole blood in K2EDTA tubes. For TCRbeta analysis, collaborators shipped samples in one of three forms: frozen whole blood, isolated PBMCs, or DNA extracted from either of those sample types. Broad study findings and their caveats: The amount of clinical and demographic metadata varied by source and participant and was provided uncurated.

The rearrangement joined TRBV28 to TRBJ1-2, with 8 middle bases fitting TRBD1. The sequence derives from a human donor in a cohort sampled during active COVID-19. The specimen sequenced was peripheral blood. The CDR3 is CASSLPRTGNYGYTF. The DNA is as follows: TGTGCCAGCAGTTTACCTAGGACAGGGAACTATGGCTACACCTTC.